One and the same sample provided the 18 T cell receptor beta chains below, sequenced in a study of blood T cell repertoires in COVID-19. Profiled with immunoSEQ multiplex PCR; TCRdb holds only in-frame clones, not every one. The sample lists 350,000 to 450,000 clones, 88% occurring once. Sequences were obtained from PBMCs or T cells enriched from blood (not recorded which). These receptor sequences come from a young woman who had been exposed to COVID-19.

The chain joins TRBV5-1 to TRBJ2-5, with TRBD1 identical over 8 bases. The CDR3 spans 13 residues. J gave up 4 bases and V 4 bases, and 3 bases lay outside the gene matches. Germline assignment: CDR1 SGHRS and CDR2 YFSETQ. The CDR3: CASSPGQGETQYF. In nucleotides, the CDR3 is TGCGCCAGCAGCCCAGGACAGGGAGAGACCCAGTACTTC. Combining the CDR3 with reference TRBV5-1 and TRBJ2-5 gives the whole variable domain KAGVTQTPRYLIKTRGQQVTLSCSPISGHRSVSWYQQTPGQGLQFLFEYFSETQRNKGNFPGRFSGRQFSNSRSEMNVSTLELGDSALYLCASSPGQGETQYFGPGTRLLVL.

The rearrangement uses TRBV29-1 and TRBJ2-7; the match to TRBD1 covers 7 bases. Trimming took 2 bases from V and 5 from J; bases not matched to a gene: 12. Per germline, CDR1 SQVTM and CDR2 ANQGSEA. This CDR3 is 15 amino acids long. Here the CDR3 reads CSVELWDRGLDEQYF. For the CDR3, the DNA is TGCAGCGTTGAACTTTGGGACAGAGGACTGGACGAGCAGTACTTC.

This clone was seen a few times. In the same sample, other DNA sequences code for this CDR3. V is TRBV18 and J is TRBJ2-3, with 11 bases fitting TRBD2. The CDR3 totals 15 residues. Trimming at V came to 3 bases and at J to 4 bases, leaving 3 bases not matched to a gene. The germline V gene encodes CDR1 KGHSH and CDR2 LQKENI. The CDR3 protein is CASSPLAGGPDTQYF. The CDR3 bases are TGTGCCAGCTCACCTCTAGCGGGGGGCCCAGATACGCAGTATTTT.

V gene TRBV4-2 combines with J gene TRBJ2-1; 10 bases align to TRBD2. The CDR3 is 19 amino acids. The germline CDR1 and CDR2 sequences are LGHNA and YNFKEQ. Trimming cost V 3 bases and J 5 bases; bases outside gene matches: 16. The DNA for the CDR3 is TGTGCCAGCAGCCAGCGTCAAACTAGCGGGGATACCCACCACAATGAGCAGTTCTTC. Translation: CASSQRQTSGDTHHNEQFF.

The rearrangement links TRBV7-9 to TRBJ2-3, with 9 bases identical to TRBD2. Trimming at V came to 1 base and at J to 4 bases, leaving 3 bases not matched to a gene. The germline V gene has CDR1 SEHNR and CDR2 FQNEAQ (reference sequence). The CDR3 has 15 amino acids. CDR3 in amino acids: CASSLGLAGSDTQYF. The DNA of the CDR3 is TGTGCCAGCAGCTTAGGTCTAGCGGGGTCAGATACGCAGTATTTT.

CDR3 in DNA: TGCGCCAGCAGCCAAGATAGCCGGGTGGACACTGAAGCTTTCTTT. Translating it yields CASSQDSRVDTEAFF. The J gene is TRBJ1-1, the V gene TRBV4-3; D gene unclear. V lost 0 bases and J 3 bases, leaving 11 bases between the germline ends. The CDR3 contains 15 residues. Per germline, CDR1 LGHNA and CDR2 YSLEER.

This chain uses TRBV9 with TRBJ1-2; possibly TRBD1 for D (6 bases). Looked up from germline, CDR1 is SGDLS and CDR2 is YYNGEE. The CDR3 loop spans 14 amino acids. V lost 3 bases and J lost 6, with 15 bases in between. The chain's CDR3 is CASSGTGSGNGYTF. The CDR3 DNA is TGTGCCAGCAGCGGTACAGGGTCGGGAAATGGCTACACCTTC.

The chain carries TRBV28 and TRBJ1-1; maybe TRBD1 (5 bases). V lost 8 bases to trimming and J lost 2 bases, with 9 bases between them. This CDR3 region has 12 residues. CDR1 is MDHEN, CDR2 SYDVKM, per germline. CDR3 amino acids: CASGAGNTEAFF. CDR3 bases: TGTGCCAGCGGGGCGGGAAACACTGAAGCTTTCTTT.

The chain links TRBV14 to TRBJ1-1, with 8 positions matching TRBD1. Unmatched junction bases numbered 7, after V lost 2 bases and J lost 5 bases. The CDR3 consists of 15 residues. The V gene's germline CDR1 is SGHDN and CDR2 FVKESK. DNA of the CDR3: TGTGCCAGCAGCCAACAGGGGGCTCTGGGGACTGAAGCTTTCTTT. Encoded protein: CASSQQGALGTEAFF.

The chain combines TRBV5-4 with TRBJ2-6; possibly TRBD1 for D (5 bases). V was clipped by 0 bases and J by 1 base, with 8 bases between them. The CDR3 runs 16 residues. The germline gives CDR1 SGHNT, CDR2 YYREEE (reference sequence). The DNA for the CDR3 is TGTGCCAGCAGCTTGGGCAGGGTATCTGGGGCCAACGTCCTGACTTTC. Protein: CASSLGRVSGANVLTF.

The rearrangement links TRBV6-5 to TRBJ1-3, with D perhaps TRBD1 (5 bases). This CDR3 comprises 15 residues. The V gene's germline CDR1 is MNHEY and CDR2 SVGAGI. Trimming removed 6 bases from V and 0 bases from J, with 12 bases in between. The CDR3, as DNA: TGTGCCAGCAGGAGGGGAGGTGACTCTGGAAACACCATATATTTT. Translating it yields CASRRGGDSGNTIYF.

The V and J genes are TRBV27 and TRBJ2-2; D is ambiguous. Germline CDR1 and CDR2: MNHEY and SMNVEV (reference sequence). The CDR3 extends over 14 amino acids. Deletions cut 0 bases from V and 1 base from J, with 3 bases between. CDR3 nucleotide sequence: TGTGCCAGCAGTTTATCCCTGAACACCGGGGAGCTGTTTTTT. It translates to CASSLSLNTGELFF.

The V call is TRBV4-3, the J call TRBJ2-1; 8 nucleotides line up with TRBD1. The CDR3 consists of 17 residues. Germline trimming cut 0 bases from V and 8 bases from J; bases unmatched to any gene: 12. CDR1 and CDR2 from the germline V gene are LGHNA and YSLEER. CDR3 region: CASSQDPGDRRADEQFF. The CDR3 nucleotides read TGCGCCAGCAGCCAAGATCCGGGGGACAGGAGGGCCGATGAGCAGTTCTTC.

The chain is built from TRBV5-1 and TRBJ1-4; D not certain. Germline lookup yields CDR1 SGHRS and CDR2 YFSETQ. V shed 5 bases and J shed 6 bases, with 5 bases lying between them. The CDR3 loop spans 11 amino acids. CDR3 amino acids: CASRGDEKLFF. CDR3 coding DNA: TGCGCCAGCAGGGGAGATGAAAAACTGTTTTTT.

This chain uses TRBV5-1 with TRBJ2-3; D uncertain. This CDR3 spans 13 amino acids. The V end was cut by 4 bases, the J end by 3 bases, with 9 bases between. CDR1 and CDR2 (germline): SGHRS, YFSETQ. The chain's CDR3 is CASSRDETDTQYF. The CDR3, as DNA: TGCGCCAGCAGCCGCGATGAAACAGATACGCAGTATTTT.

The rearrangement links TRBV15 to TRBJ2-7; TRBD1 is a possible D gene (6 bases). V gave up 3 bases and J gave up 6 bases, with 18 bases separating them. The V gene's germline CDR1 is LNHNV and CDR2 YYDKDF (reference sequence). CDR3 size: 15 residues. Here the CDR3 reads CATSRQTGPRSEQYF. The DNA of the CDR3 is TGTGCCACCAGCAGGCAGACAGGCCCCCGGAGCGAGCAGTACTTC. Looking up the rest from reference TRBV15 and TRBJ2-7 gives the full variable domain: DAMVIQNPRYQVTQFGKPVTLSCSQTLNHNVMYWYQQKSSQAPKLLFHYYDKDFNNEADTPDNFQSRRPNTSFCFLDIRSPGLGDTAMYLCATSRQTGPRSEQYFGPGTRLTVT.

This sequence joins TRBV10-3 and TRBJ2-7; TRBD1 matches 11 bases. Trimming removed 6 bases from V and 7 bases from J; junction bases left unmatched: 8. The CDR3 is made up of 14 amino acids. Looked up from germline, CDR1 is ENHRY and CDR2 is SYGVKD. The CDR3 spells CAISTGTGGDEQYF. CDR3 coding DNA: TGTGCCATCAGCACCGGGACAGGGGGAGATGAGCAGTACTTC.

V gene TRBV24-1 combines with J gene TRBJ2-1, with 10 nucleotides matching TRBD2. The junction had 5 bases not matched to a gene; V was cut back by 4 bases and J by 3 bases. Germline V gene lookup returns CDR1 KGHDR and CDR2 SFDVKD. CDR3 length equals 16 residues. Written as DNA, the CDR3 is TGTGCCACCAGTGACCATAGCGGGAGGAGCTACAATGAGCAGTTCTTC. Translation gives CATSDHSGRSYNEQFF.